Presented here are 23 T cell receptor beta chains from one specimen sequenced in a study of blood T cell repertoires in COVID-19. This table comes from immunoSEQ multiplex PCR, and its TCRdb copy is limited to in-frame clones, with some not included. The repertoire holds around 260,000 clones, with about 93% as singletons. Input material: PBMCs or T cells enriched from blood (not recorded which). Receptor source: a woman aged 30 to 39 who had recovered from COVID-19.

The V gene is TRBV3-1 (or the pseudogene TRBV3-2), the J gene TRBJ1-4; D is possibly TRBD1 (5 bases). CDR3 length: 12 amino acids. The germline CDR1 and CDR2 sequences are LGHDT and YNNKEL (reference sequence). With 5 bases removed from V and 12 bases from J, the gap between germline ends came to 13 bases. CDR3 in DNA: TGTGCCAGCAGCGCCCCAACAGGAGAACTGTTTTTT. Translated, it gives CASSAPTGELFF.

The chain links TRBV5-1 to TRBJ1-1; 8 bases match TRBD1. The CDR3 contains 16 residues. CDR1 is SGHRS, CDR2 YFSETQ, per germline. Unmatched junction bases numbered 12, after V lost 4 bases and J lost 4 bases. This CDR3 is CASSPTPDRAPTEAFF. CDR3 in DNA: TGCGCCAGCAGCCCGACCCCGGACAGGGCCCCCACTGAAGCTTTCTTT. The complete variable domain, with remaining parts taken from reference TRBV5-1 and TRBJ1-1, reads KAGVTQTPRYLIKTRGQQVTLSCSPISGHRSVSWYQQTPGQGLQFLFEYFSETQRNKGNFPGRFSGRQFSNSRSEMNVSTLELGDSALYLCASSPTPDRAPTEAFFGQGTRLTVV.

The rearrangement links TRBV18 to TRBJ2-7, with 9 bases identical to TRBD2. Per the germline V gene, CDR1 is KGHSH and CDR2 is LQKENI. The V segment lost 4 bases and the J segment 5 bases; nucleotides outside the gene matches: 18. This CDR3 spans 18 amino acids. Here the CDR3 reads CASSLTTPSGINPNEQYF. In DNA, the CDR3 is TGTGCCAGCTCACTCACCACCCCTAGCGGGATAAATCCCAACGAGCAGTACTTC.

CDR3 sequence: CASSPDGRARSYEQYF. The CDR3 nucleotides read TGTGCCAGCAGCCCCGACGGGAGGGCCAGGTCCTACGAGCAGTACTTC. The gene calls are TRBV7-2 and TRBJ2-7; 8 bases are shared with TRBD2. This CDR3 is 16 amino acids long. Germline V gives CDR1 SGHTA, CDR2 FQGNSA. J lost 1 base, V lost 5 bases, and 10 bases had no gene match.

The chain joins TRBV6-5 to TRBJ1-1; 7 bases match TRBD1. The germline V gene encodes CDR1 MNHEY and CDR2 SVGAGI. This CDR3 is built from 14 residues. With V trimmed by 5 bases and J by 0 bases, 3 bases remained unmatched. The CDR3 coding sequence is TGTGCCAGCAGTCCGGACAGGATGAACACTGAAGCTTTCTTT. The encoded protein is CASSPDRMNTEAFF.

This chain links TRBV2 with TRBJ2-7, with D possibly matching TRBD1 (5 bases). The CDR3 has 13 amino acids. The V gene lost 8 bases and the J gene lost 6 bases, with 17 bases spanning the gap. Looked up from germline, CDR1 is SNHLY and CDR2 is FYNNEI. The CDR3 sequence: CASGASRASEQYF. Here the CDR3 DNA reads TGTGCCAGCGGCGCTTCCAGGGCGTCCGAGCAGTACTTC.

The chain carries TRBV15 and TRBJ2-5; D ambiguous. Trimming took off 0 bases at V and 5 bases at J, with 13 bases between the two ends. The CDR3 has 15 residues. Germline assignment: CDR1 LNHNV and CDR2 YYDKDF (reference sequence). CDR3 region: CATSRDLLPGETQYF. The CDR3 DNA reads TGTGCCACCAGCAGAGATCTACTACCCGGGGAGACCCAGTACTTC.

The CDR3 region is CASSFPAGRTEAFF. Here the CDR3 DNA reads TGTGCCAGCAGCTTTCCGGCAGGGCGGACTGAAGCTTTCTTT. This chain connects TRBV7-9 to TRBJ1-1; the D gene is possibly TRBD1 (5 bases). CDR3 size: 14 residues. The ends were cut back, 3 bases at V and 5 bases at J, with 13 bases in the middle. The germline V gene encodes CDR1 SEHNR and CDR2 FQNEAQ (reference sequence).

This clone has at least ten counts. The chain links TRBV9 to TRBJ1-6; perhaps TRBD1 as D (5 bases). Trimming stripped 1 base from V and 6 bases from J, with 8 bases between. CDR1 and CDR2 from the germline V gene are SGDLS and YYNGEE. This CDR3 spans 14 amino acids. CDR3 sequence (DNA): TGTGCCAGCAGCGTACAGGGTGGTAATTCACCCCTCCACTTT. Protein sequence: CASSVQGGNSPLHF. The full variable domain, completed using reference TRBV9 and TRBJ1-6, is DSGVTQTPKHLITATGQRVTLRCSPRSGDLSVYWYQQSLDQGLQFLIQYYNGEERAKGNILERFSAQQFPDLHSELNLSSLELGDSALYFCASSVQGGNSPLHFGNGTRLTVT.

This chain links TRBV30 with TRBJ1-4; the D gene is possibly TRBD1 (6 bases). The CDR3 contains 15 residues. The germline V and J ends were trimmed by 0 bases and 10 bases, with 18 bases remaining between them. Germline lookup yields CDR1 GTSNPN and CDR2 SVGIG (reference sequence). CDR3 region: CAWSVMAGAQAKLFF. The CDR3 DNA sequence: TGTGCCTGGAGTGTTATGGCAGGGGCTCAGGCAAAACTGTTTTTT.

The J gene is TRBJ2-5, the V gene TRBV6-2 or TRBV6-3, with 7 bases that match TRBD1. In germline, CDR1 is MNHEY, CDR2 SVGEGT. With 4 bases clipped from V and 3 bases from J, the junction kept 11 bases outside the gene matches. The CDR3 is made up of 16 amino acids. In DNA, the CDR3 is TGTGCCAGCAGTTCCAACAGGGGAGTTTCGAAAGAGACCCAGTACTTC. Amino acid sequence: CASSSNRGVSKETQYF.

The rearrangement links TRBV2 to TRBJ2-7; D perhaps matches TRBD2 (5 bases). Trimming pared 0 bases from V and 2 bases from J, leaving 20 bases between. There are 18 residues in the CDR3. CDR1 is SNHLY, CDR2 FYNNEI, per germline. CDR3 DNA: TGTGCCAGCAGTGAAGCGCTTCGGTGGGAGCCGTCGGCCTACGAGCAGTACTTC. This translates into CASSEALRWEPSAYEQYF.

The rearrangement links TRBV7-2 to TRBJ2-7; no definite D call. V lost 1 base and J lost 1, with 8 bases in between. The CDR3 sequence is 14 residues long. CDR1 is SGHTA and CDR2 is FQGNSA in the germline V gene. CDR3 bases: TGTGCCAGCAGCTTAGGAACCGGGTCCTACGAGCAGTACTTC. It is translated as CASSLGTGSYEQYF.

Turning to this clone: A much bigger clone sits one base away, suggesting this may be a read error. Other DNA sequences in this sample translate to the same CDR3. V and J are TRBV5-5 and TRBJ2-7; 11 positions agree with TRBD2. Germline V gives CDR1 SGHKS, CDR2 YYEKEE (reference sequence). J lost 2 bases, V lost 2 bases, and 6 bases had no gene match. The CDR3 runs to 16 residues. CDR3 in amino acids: CASSLAGTSGAYEQYF. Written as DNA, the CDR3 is TGTGCCAGCAGCTTAGCCGGGACTAGCGGAGCCTACGAGCAGTACTTC.

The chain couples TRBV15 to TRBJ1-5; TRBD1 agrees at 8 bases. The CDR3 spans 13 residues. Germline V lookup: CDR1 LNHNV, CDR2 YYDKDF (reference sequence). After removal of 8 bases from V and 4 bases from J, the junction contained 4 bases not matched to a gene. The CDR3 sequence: CATPGGANQPQHF. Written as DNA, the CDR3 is TGTGCCACCCCAGGGGGCGCGAATCAGCCCCAGCATTTT.

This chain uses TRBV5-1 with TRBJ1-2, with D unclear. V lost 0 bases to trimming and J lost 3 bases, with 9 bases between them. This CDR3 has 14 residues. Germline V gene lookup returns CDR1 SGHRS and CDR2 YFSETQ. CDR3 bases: TGCGCCAGCAGCTTGGAACAGATTGACTATGGCTACACCTTC. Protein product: CASSLEQIDYGYTF.

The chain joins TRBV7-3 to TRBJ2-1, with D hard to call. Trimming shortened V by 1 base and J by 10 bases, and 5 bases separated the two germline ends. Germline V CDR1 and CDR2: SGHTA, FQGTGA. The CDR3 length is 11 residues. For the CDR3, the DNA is TGTGCCAGCAGCTTAAACGGGGAGCAGTTCTTC. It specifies CASSLNGEQFF.

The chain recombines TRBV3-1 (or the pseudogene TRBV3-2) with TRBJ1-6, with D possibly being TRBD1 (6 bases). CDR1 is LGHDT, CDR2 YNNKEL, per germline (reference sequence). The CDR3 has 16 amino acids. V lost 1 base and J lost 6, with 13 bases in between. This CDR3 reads CASSQARTQGNSPLHF. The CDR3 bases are TGTGCCAGCAGCCAAGCCCGGACACAGGGTAATTCACCCCTCCACTTT.

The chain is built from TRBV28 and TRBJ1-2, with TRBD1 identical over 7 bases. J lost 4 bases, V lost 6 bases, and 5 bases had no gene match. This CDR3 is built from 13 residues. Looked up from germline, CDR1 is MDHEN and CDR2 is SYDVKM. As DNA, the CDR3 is TGTGCCAGCAGCCAGACAGGGATCTATGGCTACACCTTC. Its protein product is CASSQTGIYGYTF.

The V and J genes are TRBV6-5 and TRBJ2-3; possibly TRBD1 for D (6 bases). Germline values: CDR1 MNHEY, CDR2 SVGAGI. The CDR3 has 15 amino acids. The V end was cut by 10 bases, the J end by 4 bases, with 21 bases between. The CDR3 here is CATSKPPGAPDTQYF. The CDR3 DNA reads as TGTGCCACCTCGAAGCCCCCAGGGGCCCCAGATACGCAGTATTTT.

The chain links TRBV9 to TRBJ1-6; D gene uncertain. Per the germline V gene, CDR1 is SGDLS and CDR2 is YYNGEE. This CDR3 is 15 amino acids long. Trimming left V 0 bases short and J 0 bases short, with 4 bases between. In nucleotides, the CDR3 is TGTGCCAGCAGCGTAGGTCGCTCCTATAATTCACCCCTCCACTTT. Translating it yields CASSVGRSYNSPLHF.

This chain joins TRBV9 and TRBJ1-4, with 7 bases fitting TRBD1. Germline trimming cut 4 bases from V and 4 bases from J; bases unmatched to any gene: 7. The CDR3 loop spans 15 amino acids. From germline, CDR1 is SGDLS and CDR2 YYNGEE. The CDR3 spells CASSLTGQSNEKLFF. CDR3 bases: TGTGCCAGCAGCCTCACGGGACAGAGTAATGAAAAACTGTTTTTT.

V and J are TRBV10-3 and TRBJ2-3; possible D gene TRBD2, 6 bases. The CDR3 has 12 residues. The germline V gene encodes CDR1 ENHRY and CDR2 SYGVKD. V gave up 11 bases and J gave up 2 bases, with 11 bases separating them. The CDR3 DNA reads TGTGCCTCCAGGACTAACACAGATACGCAGTATTTT. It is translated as CASRTNTDTQYF.